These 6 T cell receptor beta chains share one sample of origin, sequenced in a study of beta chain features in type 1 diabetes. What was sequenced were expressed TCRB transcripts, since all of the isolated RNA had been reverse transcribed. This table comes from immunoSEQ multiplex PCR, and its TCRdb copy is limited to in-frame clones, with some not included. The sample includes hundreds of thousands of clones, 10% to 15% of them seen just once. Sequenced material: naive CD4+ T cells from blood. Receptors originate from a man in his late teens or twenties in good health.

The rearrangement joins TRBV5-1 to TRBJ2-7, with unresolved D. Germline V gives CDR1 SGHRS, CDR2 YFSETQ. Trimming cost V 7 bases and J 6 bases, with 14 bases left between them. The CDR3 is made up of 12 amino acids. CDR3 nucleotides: TGCGCCAGCTTGATGGTATGGCCCGAGCAGTACTTC. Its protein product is CASLMVWPEQYF. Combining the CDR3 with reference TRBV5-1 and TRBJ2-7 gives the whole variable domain KAGVTQTPRYLIKTRGQQVTLSCSPISGHRSVSWYQQTPGQGLQFLFEYFSETQRNKGNFPGRFSGRQFSNSRSEMNVSTLELGDSALYLCASLMVWPEQYFGPGTRLTVT.

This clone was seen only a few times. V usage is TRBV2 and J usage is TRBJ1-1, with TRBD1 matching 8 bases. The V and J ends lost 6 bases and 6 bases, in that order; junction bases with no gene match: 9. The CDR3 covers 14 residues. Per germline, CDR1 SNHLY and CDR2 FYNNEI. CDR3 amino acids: CASRPRQGYAEAFF. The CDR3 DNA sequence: TGTGCCAGCAGGCCCCGACAGGGGTATGCTGAAGCTTTCTTT.

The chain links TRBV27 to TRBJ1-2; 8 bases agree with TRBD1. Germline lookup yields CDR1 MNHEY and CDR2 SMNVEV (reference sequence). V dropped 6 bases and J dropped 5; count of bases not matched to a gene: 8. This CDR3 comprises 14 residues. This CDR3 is CASRPWDRRYGYTF. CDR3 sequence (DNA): TGTGCCAGCAGACCCTGGGACAGGCGTTATGGCTACACCTTC.

This CDR3 reads CASIRGGGTTGELFF. The CDR3 DNA sequence: TGTGCCAGTATCCGAGGCGGGGGGACCACCGGGGAGCTGTTTTTT. The J gene is TRBJ2-2, the V gene TRBV19, with 8 bases aligning to TRBD2. This CDR3 has 15 residues. Germline CDR1 LNHDA, CDR2 SQIVND (reference sequence). The junction had 8 bases not matched to a gene; V was cut back by 7 bases and J by 4 bases.

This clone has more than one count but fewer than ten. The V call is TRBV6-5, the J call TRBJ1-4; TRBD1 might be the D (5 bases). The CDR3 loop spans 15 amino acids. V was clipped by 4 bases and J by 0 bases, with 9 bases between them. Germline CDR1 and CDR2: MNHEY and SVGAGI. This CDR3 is CASSSQAATNEKLFF. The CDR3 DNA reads TGTGCCAGCAGTTCACAGGCGGCAACTAATGAAAAACTGTTTTTT.

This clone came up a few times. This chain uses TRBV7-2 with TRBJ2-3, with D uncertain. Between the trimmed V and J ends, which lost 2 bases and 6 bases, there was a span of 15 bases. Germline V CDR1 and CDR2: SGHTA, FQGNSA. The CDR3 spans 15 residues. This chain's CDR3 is CASSLSASGTDTQYF. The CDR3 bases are TGTGCCAGCAGCTTATCAGCGAGTGGAACGGATACGCAGTATTTT.